This TCR beta chain was identified in a study of blood T cells in healthy people across ages. Study-level results: Long-lived donors had more naive CD4+ cells and higher diversity than aged donors. Per million T cells, the diversity of TCR beta decreased roughly linearly as age advanced.

Of note for this clonotype: The antigen remains unidentified.

This CDR3 has 12 amino acids. Germline assignment: CDR1 SEHNR and CDR2 FQNEAQ (reference sequence). The V gene lost 5 bases and the J gene lost 13 bases, with 17 bases spanning the gap. Next came a second PCR, run for about 7 to 12 cycles, which used a sample-barcoded 5' primer along with a J-beta primer mix. From each sample, at least 2.5 million paired-end reads containing CDR3 were obtained. In TCRdb, the 5' RACE reads were re-called with MiXCR into one record per CDR3 protein. The table has some 880,000 distinct CDR3 sequences, under 40% seen once. The material sequenced was blood. This TCR was sampled from a man between 18 and 29 years old in good health. The rearrangement uses TRBV7-9 and TRBJ1-1; D might be TRBD1 (5 bases). This CDR3 reads CASSGPGTGVFF. In nucleotides, the CDR3 is TGTGCCAGCAGCGGCCCAGGGACGGGCGTTTTCTTT.